The 8 T cell receptor beta chains presented below share a single source sample, sequenced in a study of cytomegalovirus exposure and HLA in healthy donors. Primers: 60 Vbeta forward and 13 Jbeta reverse. Assay: immunoSEQ multiplex PCR; the TCRdb copy retains only in-frame clones and omits some. The sample lists 150,000 to 200,000 clones, less than 80% occurring once. Sequencing was done on a sample of PBMCs. These receptors were taken from a man between 35 and 55 years old in good health and CMV-seronegative.

This clone has just one count. J is TRBJ2-1 and V is TRBV7-2; 9 bases are a match to TRBD2. The germline gives CDR1 SGHTA, CDR2 FQGNSA. The CDR3 is 17 residues long. With 5 bases clipped from V and 7 bases from J, the junction kept 15 bases outside the gene matches. The DNA for the CDR3 is TGTGCCAGCAGCAATCCCCTCTTAGCGGGGGTGGGAAATGAGCAGTTCTTC. It encodes CASSNPLLAGVGNEQFF.

The CDR3 sequence is CASSSGTGFYEQYF. The CDR3, as DNA: TGTGCCAGCAGCTCCGGGACAGGCTTCTACGAGCAGTACTTC. The chain is built from TRBV11-2 and TRBJ2-7; 8 bases align to TRBD1. This CDR3 contains 14 residues. Germline V gene lookup returns CDR1 SGHAT and CDR2 FQNNGV. V gave up 4 bases and J gave up 3 bases; unmatched junction bases: 5.

The CDR3 nucleotides are TGTGCCACCGGGTCGAGGCCAGACTACACCGGGGAGCTGTTTTTT. Translating it yields CATGSRPDYTGELFF. V gene TRBV10-3 combines with J gene TRBJ2-2; no clear D gene. The CDR3 consists of 15 residues. Germline V gives CDR1 ENHRY, CDR2 SYGVKD. Trimming stripped 10 bases from V and 3 bases from J, with 18 bases between.

The chain employs TRBV5-1 and TRBJ2-7, with D possibly matching TRBD1 (6 bases). The V and J ends lost 2 bases and 3 bases respectively, with 9 bases between them. Germline CDR1 reads SGHRS; CDR2 reads YFSETQ. This CDR3 is 13 amino acids long. The CDR3: CASSFAGVYEQYF. For the CDR3, the DNA is TGCGCCAGCAGCTTCGCAGGGGTCTACGAGCAGTACTTC.

The chain recombines TRBV7-2 with TRBJ2-5; 12 bases line up with TRBD2. Trimming cost V 4 bases and J 7 bases; bases outside gene matches: 13. CDR1 is SGHTA and CDR2 is FQGNSA in the germline V gene. The length of the CDR3 is 17 residues. CDR3 in DNA: TGTGCCAGCAGCTCTAGCGGGGGGGCGGGGCCGATAGGGACCCAGTACTTC. It specifies CASSSSGGAGPIGTQYF.

This clone appeared a single time. The rearrangement links TRBV6-1 to TRBJ1-4; no clear D gene. The germline V gene has CDR1 MNHNS and CDR2 SASEGT. This CDR3 has 14 residues. Trimming removed 3 bases from V and 1 base from J, with 6 bases in between. DNA for the CDR3: TGTGCCAGCAGTGACAGTTTAACTAATGAAAAACTGTTTTTT. This encodes CASSDSLTNEKLFF.

This clone appeared a single time. This sample includes further DNA sequences coding for the same CDR3. The V gene is TRBV10-3, the J gene TRBJ2-7, with 7 bases matching TRBD1. Germline V gene data show CDR1 as ENHRY and CDR2 as SYGVKD. The CDR3 consists of 14 residues. Trimming took 6 bases from V and 5 from J; bases not matched to a gene: 10. CDR3 sequence: CAISPREGADEQYF. Here the CDR3 DNA reads TGTGCCATCAGCCCTCGTGAGGGGGCCGACGAGCAGTACTTC.

The chain joins TRBV7-9 to TRBJ1-1, with D perhaps TRBD1 (6 bases). Germline CDR1 reads SEHNR; CDR2 reads FQNEAQ (reference sequence). This CDR3 spans 14 amino acids. The V end lost 6 bases, the J end lost 0 bases, and 11 bases lay between the germline ends. Here the CDR3 DNA reads TGTGCCAGCAGATTCGGACAGTTGAACACTGAAGCTTTCTTT. It is translated as CASRFGQLNTEAFF.